The present T cell receptor beta chain was sequenced within a study of T cell responses to AZD1222 COVID-19 vaccine. This CDR3 is built from 14 residues. V lost 7 bases and J lost 4; bases outside the gene matches: 4. The germline V gene has CDR1 MNHEY and CDR2 SMNVEV (reference sequence). Findings and limits, study-wide: Distributed over spike, vaccine-associated CD4 TCRs predominated at 160-218 and 743-854. In a largely white British group with more females than males, clonal diversity was possibly underestimated.

Sequencing used immunoSEQ multiplex PCR; TCRdb keeps in-frame clones, though not all of them. The sample lists 110,000 or so clones; roughly 91% were seen once. As for this clone: The antigen is unknown.

Sequences were derived from peripheral blood, sampled 28 days after the second AZD1222 dose. This chain links TRBV27 with TRBJ2-1; 10 bases are a match to TRBD2. This sequence was found in an adult who received the AZD1222 COVID-19 vaccine. In DNA, the CDR3 is TGTGCCAGCAATGGACTAGCGGAATACAATGAGCAGTTCTTC. Translating gives CASNGLAEYNEQFF.